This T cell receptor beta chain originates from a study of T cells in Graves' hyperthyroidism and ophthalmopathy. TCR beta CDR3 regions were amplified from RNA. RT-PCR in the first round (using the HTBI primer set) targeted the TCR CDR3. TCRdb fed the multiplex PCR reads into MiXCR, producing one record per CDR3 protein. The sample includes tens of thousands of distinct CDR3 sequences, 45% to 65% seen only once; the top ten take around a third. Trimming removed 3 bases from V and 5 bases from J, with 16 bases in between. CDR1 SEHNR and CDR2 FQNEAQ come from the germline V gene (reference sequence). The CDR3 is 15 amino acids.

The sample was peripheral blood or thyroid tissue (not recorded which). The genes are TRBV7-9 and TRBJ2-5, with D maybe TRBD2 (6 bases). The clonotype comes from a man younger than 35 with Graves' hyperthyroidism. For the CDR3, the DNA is TGTGCCAGCAGCTTGGACGGGGGTGGGCGGGAGACCCAGTACTTC. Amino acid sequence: CASSLDGGGRETQYF.